This T cell receptor (beta chain) was obtained from a study of early T cells in non-severe SARS-CoV-2 infection. Across the whole study: Sequencing was performed on bulk RNA from unsorted whole blood, leaving chains unpaired. General study results and limits: Matching results from VDJdb favored anti-spike CD8 responses, leaving private and CD4 specificities undetected.

MiXCR, applied by TCRdb to the 5' RACE reads, yields one record per CDR3 protein. The sample records tens of thousands of distinct CDR3 sequences, about 5.7% being singletons. There are many counts of this clonotype. Its specificity is not known. Sequences were derived from whole blood, sampled at baseline. This receptor was obtained from an adult who was a healthcare worker with PCR-confirmed SARS-CoV-2 infection or an uninfected control (not recorded which).

The CDR3 nucleotides read TGTGCCAGCAGTTGGGGGCAGGGTGGAGTCACTGAAGCTTTCTTT. Residues: CASSWGQGGVTEAFF. The chain joins TRBV6-1 to TRBJ1-1, with D possibly TRBD1 on 6 matching bases. Germline CDR1 MNHNS, CDR2 SASEGT. This CDR3 has 15 residues. The V end was cut by 5 bases, the J end by 4 bases, with 17 bases between.